One and the same sample provided the 17 T cell receptor beta chains below, sequenced in a study of cytomegalovirus exposure and HLA in healthy donors (dated by TCRdb to between 2016 and 2019). Libraries were constructed by the immunoSEQ multiplex PCR assay. Here the immuneACCESS table is served through TCRdb, limited to in-frame sequences with V and J called. Missing clones are a known gap in these copies; in checked studies unresolved V genes cover under half, and the rest lacks a known reason. The sample has some 71,000 clones on record, roughly 93% of them singletons. The ten top clones hold approximately 1% of the sample. The sample was PBMCs. The receptors originated from a woman between 18 and 29 years old in good health and CMV-seronegative.

Here the CDR3 reads CASSLWGQSNEKLFF. The CDR3 bases are TGTGCCAGCAGTTTGTGGGGACAGTCAAATGAAAAACTGTTTTTT. The chain is built from TRBV6-6 and TRBJ1-4; 7 bases line up with TRBD1. V lost 4 bases to trimming and J lost 5 bases; unmatched junction nucleotides: 7. Germline V CDR1 and CDR2: MNHNY, SVGAGI (reference sequence). The CDR3 has 15 residues.

The chain uses TRBV20-1 and TRBJ2-7, with D tentatively TRBD1 (5 bases). V shed 6 bases and J shed 5 bases, with 11 bases lying between them. Germline V gives CDR1 DFQATT, CDR2 SNEGSKA (reference sequence). The CDR3 is 11 residues long. This CDR3 is CSAQGRHEQYF. The DNA of the CDR3 is TGCAGTGCCCAGGGTCGGCACGAGCAGTACTTC.

This clone was recorded a few times. The rearrangement joins TRBV7-9 to TRBJ1-1; TRBD1 matches at 7 bases. The V and J ends lost 4 bases and 5 bases, in that order; junction bases with no gene match: 4. Germline CDR1 SEHNR, CDR2 FQNEAQ (reference sequence). CDR3 length equals 13 residues. The CDR3 coding sequence is TGTGCCAGCAGCTCTCAGGGGGATACTGAAGCTTTCTTT. It specifies CASSSQGDTEAFF.

The genes are TRBV19 and TRBJ2-1, with 7 bases that match TRBD2. After removal of 4 bases from V and 5 bases from J, the junction contained 8 bases not matched to a gene. CDR1 LNHDA and CDR2 SQIVND come from the germline V gene (reference sequence). The CDR3 contains 15 residues. The chain's CDR3 is CASSSPGGSHNEQFF. CDR3 nucleotide sequence: TGTGCCAGTAGTAGCCCCGGGGGGAGCCACAATGAGCAGTTCTTC.

This chain joins TRBV6-1 and TRBJ2-7; 7 bases fit TRBD1. CDR3 length: 13 amino acids. V trimming: 5 bases; J trimming: 2 bases; junction bases outside the gene matches: 3. Germline-derived CDR1 and CDR2 are MNHNS and SASEGT. CDR3 sequence reads: CASSRDRTYEQYF. Here the CDR3 DNA reads TGTGCCAGCAGTCGGGACAGAACCTACGAGCAGTACTTC.

The chain has TRBV9 and TRBJ2-1; TRBD2 aligns across 8 bases. With V trimmed by 4 bases and J by 6 bases, 9 bases remained unmatched. Germline V gives CDR1 SGDLS, CDR2 YYNGEE. The CDR3 is made up of 15 amino acids. The CDR3, as DNA: TGTGCCAGCAGCCCGCGAAGCGGGAGCGTCAATGAGCAGTTCTTC. Translated, it gives CASSPRSGSVNEQFF.

This chain links TRBV19 with TRBJ1-2; unclear D gene. This CDR3 spans 13 amino acids. Germline V gene data show CDR1 as LNHDA and CDR2 as SQIVND (reference sequence). V was shortened by 3 bases and J by 1 base, with 6 bases between the two germline ends. The CDR3 loop is CASSMSNNYGYTF. DNA of the CDR3: TGTGCCAGTAGTATGTCAAATAACTATGGCTACACCTTC.

The chain links TRBV23-1 to TRBJ2-7; 9 nucleotides line up with TRBD1. TRBV23-1 is classed as an ORF, of uncertain function. This CDR3 region has 13 residues. Trimming removed 9 bases from V and 6 bases from J; junction bases left unmatched: 9. CDR3 sequence (DNA): TGCGCCAGAACAGGGGGCGCAGGACGCGAGCAGTACTTC. Amino acids: CARTGGAGREQYF.

The chain couples TRBV9 to TRBJ1-2; no reliable D call. Trimming stripped 2 bases from V and 5 bases from J, with 10 bases between. Germline assignment: CDR1 SGDLS and CDR2 YYNGEE. The CDR3 extends over 13 amino acids. The CDR3: CASSVSGSYGYTF. DNA for the CDR3: TGTGCCAGCAGCGTCTCAGGCTCTTATGGCTACACCTTC.

The chain is built from TRBV27 and TRBJ1-2, with a weak D call TRBD1 (6 bases). Trimming shortened V by 3 bases and J by 4 bases, and 12 bases separated the two germline ends. CDR1 MNHEY and CDR2 SMNVEV come from the germline V gene (reference sequence). The CDR3 has 14 residues. The CDR3 loop is CASSLNRESYGYTF. The CDR3 DNA follows: TGTGCCAGCAGTTTGAACAGGGAAAGCTATGGCTACACCTTC.

V gene TRBV7-2 combines with J gene TRBJ2-3, with D possibly matching TRBD1 (6 bases). CDR1 and CDR2 from the germline V gene are SGHTA and FQGNSA. The length of the CDR3 is 15 residues. Trimming left V 3 bases short and J 2 bases short, with 12 bases between. The CDR3 is CASSFVGAFTDTQYF. The CDR3 nucleotides read TGTGCCAGCAGCTTTGTGGGGGCTTTCACAGATACGCAGTATTTT.

The chain recombines TRBV13 with TRBJ2-3, with no clear D. Looked up from germline, CDR1 is PRHDT and CDR2 is FYEKMQ (reference sequence). V shed 5 bases and J shed 0 bases, with 12 bases lying between them. This CDR3 contains 15 residues. The CDR3 region is CASSHREASTDTQYF. The DNA for the CDR3 is TGTGCCAGCAGCCATAGAGAGGCTAGCACAGATACGCAGTATTTT.

The gene calls are TRBV5-4 and TRBJ1-2; D is unresolved. The CDR3 runs 13 residues. The germline gives CDR1 SGHNT, CDR2 YYREEE (reference sequence). V was shortened by 4 bases and J by 8 bases, with 15 bases between the two germline ends. CDR3 in DNA: TGTGCCAGCAGCGCATCTGAAAAAGCGGGCTACACCTTC. Its translation is CASSASEKAGYTF. The full variable domain, in which reference TRBV5-4 and TRBJ1-2 provide the parts outside the CDR3, is ETGVTQSPTHLIKTRGQQVTLRCSSQSGHNTVSWYQQALGQGPQFIFQYYREEENGRGNFPPRFSGLQFPNYSSELNVNALELDDSALYLCASSASEKAGYTFGSGTRLTVV.

This chain joins TRBV27 and TRBJ2-3; TRBD2 aligns across 8 bases. Germline V lookup: CDR1 MNHEY, CDR2 SMNVEV (reference sequence). This CDR3 is built from 14 residues. The V and J ends lost 8 bases and 2 bases, in that order; junction bases with no gene match: 6. The CDR3 region is CASGLLAVTDTQYF. As DNA, the CDR3 is TGTGCCAGCGGCTTACTAGCGGTCACAGATACGCAGTATTTT.

This clone was picked up one time. CDR3 in amino acids: CASGARPSYEQYF. The CDR3 nucleotides read TGTGCCAGCGGGGCGAGGCCCTCCTACGAGCAGTACTTC. The chain uses TRBV11-2 and TRBJ2-7, with TRBD1 as a possible D gene (5 bases). The V end was cut by 8 bases, the J end by 0 bases, with 11 bases between. The CDR3 has 13 residues. Per the germline V gene, CDR1 is SGHAT and CDR2 is FQNNGV.

The chain combines TRBV19 with TRBJ1-1, with D possibly TRBD1 on 6 matching bases. V was clipped by 6 bases and J by 0 bases, with 11 bases between them. Looked up from germline, CDR1 is LNHDA and CDR2 is SQIVND (reference sequence). The CDR3 runs to 14 residues. The CDR3 protein is CASRWGGMNTEAFF. The CDR3 coding sequence is TGTGCCAGTAGGTGGGGGGGCATGAACACTGAAGCTTTCTTT.

This sequence joins TRBV19 and TRBJ1-5; TRBD1 agrees at 7 bases. The CDR3 runs to 13 residues. The V gene end was trimmed by 9 bases and the J gene end by 2 bases; junction bases not matched to a gene: 4. In germline, CDR1 is LNHDA, CDR2 SQIVND (reference sequence). The CDR3 DNA sequence: TGTGCCAGCGGCGACAGGGGCAATCAGCCCCAGCATTTT. Residues: CASGDRGNQPQHF.